These 23 T cell receptor beta chains were all obtained from the same sample, sequenced in a study of beta chain features in type 1 diabetes. Sequencing targeted expressed TCRB transcripts, as all isolated RNA had been reverse transcribed. Produced via immunoSEQ multiplex PCR; TCRdb's table is partial and in-frame only. The sample contains around 500,000 clones, about an eighth of which appear only once. Sequencing was performed on naive CD4+ T cells from blood. Receptors originate from a woman younger than 35 in good health.

The CDR3 DNA follows: TGTGCCATCAGTGCCTCGGGACGGAGCGGGACAGATACGCAGTATTTT. Translated, it gives CAISASGRSGTDTQYF. This sequence joins TRBV10-3 and TRBJ2-3, with TRBD2 as a possible D gene (6 bases). The CDR3 totals 16 residues. Germline-derived CDR1 and CDR2 are ENHRY and SYGVKD. V lost 4 bases, J lost 3 bases, and 17 bases lay in between.

Note on this clone: In the same sample, other DNA sequences code for this CDR3. The chain combines TRBV4-3 with TRBJ2-6; a possible D gene is TRBD1 (5 bases). The V end was cut by 1 base, the J end by 0 bases, with 13 bases between. This CDR3 has 18 residues. CDR1 is LGHNA, CDR2 YSLEER, per germline. The CDR3 DNA follows: TGCGCCAGCAGCCAAGGGACATCTGGTAGCTCTGGGGCCAACGTCCTGACTTTC. Amino acid sequence: CASSQGTSGSSGANVLTF.

In this sample, this clone turned up a few times. The V gene is TRBV6-6, the J gene TRBJ2-1; TRBD2 matches at 10 bases. Germline V gives CDR1 MNHNY, CDR2 SVGAGI (reference sequence). CDR3 length equals 15 residues. J lost 6 bases, V lost 4 bases, and 6 bases had no gene match. CDR3 sequence: CASSSVSGGSNEQFF. CDR3 DNA: TGTGCCAGCAGTTCCGTTAGCGGGGGGAGCAATGAGCAGTTCTTC.

This clone has only a few counts. The chain has TRBV19 and TRBJ2-1, with D possibly matching TRBD2 (6 bases). The CDR3 covers 14 residues. Germline CDR1 is LNHDA and CDR2 is SQIVND (reference sequence). V shed 8 bases and J shed 10 bases, with 21 bases lying between them. Here the CDR3 reads CASARLASAEEQFF. CDR3 nucleotides: TGTGCCAGTGCTCGGCTAGCGAGCGCGGAAGAGCAGTTCTTC.

In its sample, this clone was seen a few times. This sequence joins TRBV2 and TRBJ2-6; 10 bases match TRBD2. Looked up from germline, CDR1 is SNHLY and CDR2 is FYNNEI. This CDR3 contains 19 residues. The ends lost 6 bases at V and 2 bases at J; junction bases unmatched: 13. The CDR3 bases are TGTGCCAGCAGCGGGCGACTAGCGGGCGTCGGGGCTGGGGCCAACGTCCTGACTTTC. Translation gives CASSGRLAGVGAGANVLTF.

This clone occurred a few times. The same CDR3 is also encoded by other DNA sequences in this sample. In DNA form, the CDR3 reads TGCGCCAGCAGCTTGGCGGTGGCCACAGATACGCAGTATTTT. Protein: CASSLAVATDTQYF. The chain employs TRBV5-1 and TRBJ2-3; D uncertain. Trimming took 0 bases from V and 2 from J, leaving 7 bases between them. Germline V CDR1 and CDR2: SGHRS, YFSETQ. This CDR3 has 14 amino acids.

This clone came up a few times. The gene calls are TRBV19 and TRBJ1-5; D remains unclear. The V end lost 6 bases, the J end lost 5 bases, and 11 bases lay between the germline ends. The CDR3 has 13 residues. Germline lookup yields CDR1 LNHDA and CDR2 SQIVND (reference sequence). CDR3 sequence reads: CASSHSGHQPQHF. CDR3 DNA: TGTGCCAGTAGCCACAGCGGCCATCAGCCCCAGCATTTT.

Only a few counts were recorded for this clone. The chain uses TRBV9 and TRBJ2-5, with 9 positions matching TRBD2. CDR1 and CDR2 (germline): SGDLS, YYNGEE. The CDR3 is 15 amino acids. The ends lost 1 base at V and 1 base at J; junction bases unmatched: 2. DNA of the CDR3: TGTGCCAGCAGCGTAACGACTAGCGGCCAAGAGACCCAGTACTTC. It is translated as CASSVTTSGQETQYF. Combining the CDR3 with reference TRBV9 and TRBJ2-5 gives the whole variable domain DSGVTQTPKHLITATGQRVTLRCSPRSGDLSVYWYQQSLDQGLQFLIQYYNGEERAKGNILERFSAQQFPDLHSELNLSSLELGDSALYFCASSVTTSGQETQYFGPGTRLLVL.

This chain joins TRBV9 and TRBJ1-1; no clear D gene. The CDR3 extends over 13 amino acids. Between the trimmed V and J ends, which lost 0 bases and 0 bases, there was a span of 3 bases. Per the germline V gene, CDR1 is SGDLS and CDR2 is YYNGEE. In DNA form, the CDR3 reads TGTGCCAGCAGCGTAGCTATGAACACTGAAGCTTTCTTT. Encoded protein: CASSVAMNTEAFF.

The chain combines TRBV29-1 with TRBJ2-5, with a weak D call TRBD1 (8 bases). The CDR3 is made up of 14 amino acids. CDR1 SQVTM and CDR2 ANQGSEA come from the germline V gene. Deletions cut 6 bases from V and 5 bases from J, with 19 bases between. The CDR3 DNA follows: TGCAGCGTGGCAAATACAGGGGGAGGGGAGACCCAGTACTTC. It translates to CSVANTGGGETQYF. Combining the CDR3 with reference TRBV29-1 and TRBJ2-5 gives the whole variable domain SAVISQKPSRDICQRGTSLTIQCQVDSQVTMMFWYRQQPGQSLTLIATANQGSEATYESGFVIDKFPISRPNLTFSTLTVSNMSPEDSSIYLCSVANTGGGETQYFGPGTRLLVL.

The rearrangement uses TRBV10-3 and TRBJ2-7, with a possible D match to TRBD1 (6 bases). Germline V gene lookup returns CDR1 ENHRY and CDR2 SYGVKD. The CDR3 has 13 residues. V lost 6 bases and J lost 3, with 12 bases in between. CDR3 nucleotide sequence: TGTGCCATCAGCCCGGACAGCAACTACGAGCAGTACTTC. It codes for CAISPDSNYEQYF.

Notes on this clone: The same CDR3 also results from other DNA sequences found in this sample. The CDR3 loop reads CASSLGRVQETQYF. The CDR3 bases are TGTGCCAGCAGCTTAGGCAGAGTGCAAGAGACCCAGTACTTC. The chain carries TRBV7-2 and TRBJ2-5; D is unclear. This CDR3 comprises 14 residues. Germline assignment: CDR1 SGHTA and CDR2 FQGNSA. The V end lost 1 base, the J end lost 2 bases, and 8 bases lay between the germline ends.

The chain has TRBV5-1 and TRBJ1-1, with a weak D call TRBD1 (6 bases). The V end lost 7 bases, the J end lost 4 bases, and 14 bases lay between the germline ends. The CDR3 contains 13 residues. Germline V CDR1 and CDR2: SGHRS, YFSETQ. This CDR3 is CASQNQGSTEAFF. In DNA, the CDR3 is TGCGCCAGCCAGAACCAGGGGAGCACTGAAGCTTTCTTT.

This clone was detected only a few times. The chain employs TRBV5-8 and TRBJ2-7; D gene ambiguous. Trimming pared 2 bases from V and 3 bases from J, leaving 6 bases between. There are 12 residues in the CDR3. The germline V gene encodes CDR1 SGHTS and CDR2 YDEGEE. The CDR3 DNA reads TGTGCCAGCAGCTTCTCAAACTACGAGCAGTACGTC. It encodes CASSFSNYEQYV.

The chain couples TRBV5-1 to TRBJ2-7; 8 bases match TRBD2. This CDR3 region has 13 residues. Germline CDR1 and CDR2: SGHRS and YFSETQ. Trimming cost V 5 bases and J 2 bases; bases outside gene matches: 3. The CDR3 region is CASRIAGTYEQYF. CDR3 DNA: TGCGCCAGCAGGATAGCGGGAACCTACGAGCAGTACTTC.

A few counts support this clone. The chain has TRBV5-1 and TRBJ2-2; D uncertain. CDR1 and CDR2 from the germline V gene are SGHRS and YFSETQ. V was shortened by 0 bases and J by 1 base, with 4 bases between the two germline ends. CDR3 size: 14 residues. CDR3 region: CASSLDWNTGELFF. The CDR3 nucleotides read TGCGCCAGCAGCTTGGACTGGAACACCGGGGAGCTGTTTTTT.

A few counts support this clone. The J gene is TRBJ1-2, the V gene TRBV30, with a possible D match to TRBD1 (5 bases). The CDR3 covers 13 residues. Trimming took off 7 bases at V and 5 bases at J, with 17 bases between the two ends. CDR1 is GTSNPN and CDR2 is SVGIG in the germline V gene (reference sequence). CDR3 protein: CALTMGEVYGYTF. CDR3 DNA: TGTGCCTTGACTATGGGGGAGGTGTATGGCTACACCTTC.

Details on this clone: The same CDR3 can be traced to other DNA sequences in this sample. This chain uses TRBV29-1 with TRBJ1-1; D is possibly TRBD1 (5 bases). V lost 4 bases, J lost 3 bases, and 12 bases lay in between. Germline V gene sequence: CDR1 SQVTM, CDR2 ANQGSEA. There are 13 residues in the CDR3. The CDR3 DNA sequence: TGCAGCGTTGGGGGGGGGACCGACACTGAAGCTTTCTTT. Protein product: CSVGGGTDTEAFF.

A few counts support this clone. This chain uses TRBV9 with TRBJ1-1; D gene unclear. The CDR3 contains 14 residues. Germline V gives CDR1 SGDLS, CDR2 YYNGEE. V lost 4 bases and J 1 base, leaving 11 bases between the germline ends. CDR3 sequence (DNA): TGTGCCAGCAGCCTCCTCCCGGGGAACACTGAAGCTTTCTTT. Translated: CASSLLPGNTEAFF.

This clone was seen only a few times. This CDR3 is CASKRAGGDYNEQFF. The CDR3 nucleotides are TGTGCCAGCAAGCGGGCAGGGGGTGACTACAATGAGCAGTTCTTC. V is TRBV11-2 and J is TRBJ2-1, with a weak D call TRBD1 (7 bases). The CDR3 covers 15 residues. The germline V gene encodes CDR1 SGHAT and CDR2 FQNNGV. The germline V and J ends were trimmed by 7 bases and 3 bases, with 16 bases remaining between them.

In this sample, this clone turned up a few times. This chain joins TRBV5-8 and TRBJ2-3; 12 bases line up with TRBD2. V was pared by 2 bases and J by 4 bases, with 5 bases of the junction left unmatched. CDR1 is SGHTS and CDR2 is YDEGEE in the germline V gene. This CDR3 has 16 residues. In DNA, the CDR3 is TGTGCCAGCAGCTTCGGGCGACTAGCGGGGGCAGATACGCAGTATTTT. Translating gives CASSFGRLAGADTQYF. The full variable domain, in which reference TRBV5-8 and TRBJ2-3 provide the parts outside the CDR3, is EAGVTQSPTHLIKTRGQQATLRCSPISGHTSVYWYQQALGLGLQFLLWYDEGEERNRGNFPPRFSGRQFPNYSSELNVNALELEDSALYLCASSFGRLAGADTQYFGPGTRLTVL.

In this sample, this clone turned up a few times. V is TRBV5-1 and J is TRBJ2-3, with D unclear. V shed 5 bases and J shed 1 base, with 11 bases lying between them. The CDR3 runs to 14 residues. CDR1 is SGHRS, CDR2 YFSETQ, per germline. The CDR3 region is CASSYGVGTDTQYF. The DNA for the CDR3 is TGCGCCAGCAGTTATGGAGTCGGCACAGATACGCAGTATTTT.

This clone was recorded a few times. The chain couples TRBV29-1 to TRBJ2-5; 9 bases match TRBD1. Trimming at V came to 7 bases and at J to 4 bases, leaving 10 bases not matched to a gene. CDR1 SQVTM and CDR2 ANQGSEA come from the germline V gene. The CDR3 is made up of 14 amino acids. This CDR3 is CSADTGGRGETQYF. In DNA, the CDR3 is TGCAGCGCCGATACAGGGGGCCGGGGAGAGACCCAGTACTTC.